This T cell receptor (beta chain) was sequenced for a study of cytomegalovirus exposure and HLA in healthy donors (dated by TCRdb to 2015 to 2018). With regard to the full study: An earlier analysis of 587 of the donors reported about 290 Gb of sequence data and 117 million unique TCR beta sequences from 150 million to 200 million T cells. Approximately 310 gigabases of sequencing data and 70 million to 85 million unique TCR sequences were included in an early release covering under 650 HLA-typed donors. Among the roughly 410 genotyped donors, about 85% belonged to the genetic ancestry cluster associated with self-reported Caucasian donors. The study aimed to test whether signatures of past pathogen exposure could be identified by cataloging public T cell receptors. The study profiled the T cell repertoires of hundreds of subjects by immunosequencing and related them to cytomegalovirus serostatus. Along with the roughly 670-subject first cohort, a separate validation cohort of about 110 different subjects was used. High-throughput TCR immunosequencing, statistical association of individual TCRs with disease status, and machine learning were combined to predict cytomegalovirus infection status. To study patterns of TCR occurrence, a later analysis re-analyzed previously published TCR beta repertoires from several hundred donors and added high-resolution HLA genotyping. The later analysis used no new phenotypic data to find candidate immune exposures, relying instead on TCR beta sequences and their occurrence across donors. To decide whether each TCR beta V gene segment behaved as functional or pseudogenic, an earlier analysis of some 600 of the donors relied on high-throughput TCR beta sequencing. Donor age, sex, ethnicity and CMV serostatus were compiled together with the repertoire data. A later genetic analysis took genome-wide SNP genotypes for about 55% of the roughly 700 donors and used that subset as a discovery cohort. All discovery cohort repertoires had been generated using a single sequencing platform. HLA typing covered class I and class II loci at four-digit resolution. The number of donors typed differed by locus, with roughly 629-640 for A, B, C, DRB1 and DQB1, 522 for DQA1, about 610 for DPA1, and approximately 470 for DPB1. About five DR-DQ haplotypes were treated as single units for association and clustering because of strong linkage in the cohort. Across some 400 genotyped donors of the cohort, an average of about 220,000 unique TCR beta nucleotide sequences per donor were sequenced, and approximately 17% of those sequences were non-productive.

On this clone itself: The antigen it recognizes is unknown.

Study-wide findings and limitations: HLA typing was unavailable for some donors at each locus, so association tests used only the typed subset. It was suggested by the authors that the approach could potentially be generalized to other disease states and immunological phenotypes. In the study, 150 to 200 TCR beta chains were listed as associated with cytomegalovirus. In vitro tests confirmed that three of the cytomegalovirus-associated TCR beta chains recognize cytomegalovirus antigens. A later analysis associated some 17,000 TCR beta sequences with specific HLA alleles at a false discovery rate of 0.05. V-gene and J-gene trimming of TCR beta chains was associated with a missense DCLRE1C variant in a later genetic analysis, and the association was replicated in an independent cohort. Some IMGT-functional V segments, including TRBV6-2 and TRBV6-3, could not be distinguished by the 87-base-pair reads and were therefore excluded. For the cohort, immune exposure information was limited to CMV serostatus. Compared with equally common non-associated chains, HLA-associated TCR beta chains in a later analysis were more clonally expanded and had lower generation probabilities. Most TCR sequences were observed very rarely across donors, whereas some public TCRs were present in many individuals. Linkage disequilibrium might explain the correlated functional status among segregating V segments, but an unknown experimental factor could not be excluded. A later analysis reported that several top co-occurrence clusters appeared linked to parvovirus B19, influenza, CMV and Epstein-Barr virus. A further reported finding was that TCR beta sequences accurately predicted the HLA-A and HLA-B alleles for most subjects in the first cohort. Compared with the roughly 700-donor mean, donors in an Asian-associated ancestry cluster had fewer N-insertions in productive TCRs, according to a later genetic analysis. Only TCR beta chains were sequenced in this cohort, and the absence of alpha or paired-chain data limited detectable features. Because counts were too low, 15 to 20 rarely observed V segments, including chromosome 9 orphons, were excluded from the earlier analysis of some 540 of the donors. Most CMV-associated TCR beta chains appeared to be HLA-restricted in a later analysis, and the HLA associations seemed to be driven largely by CMV exposure. When HLA alleles, especially DR and DQ, strongly co-occurred, TCR associations were difficult to assign to individual alleles. The classifier was reported to diagnose cytomegalovirus status with high specificity and sensitivity in both the original cohort and the validation cohort. In a later analysis, the rate of TCR association differed among HLA loci, with DRB1 alleles having the most associated TCRs and HLA-C alleles having the fewest. Roughly uniform sequencing depth across donors was assumed in presence/absence analyses, although this assumption may not hold. Broadly in line with IMGT annotations, most TCR beta V segments showed up in productive rearrangements about 90% or about 30% of the time in an earlier analysis of around 600 of the donors. A group of highly shared sequence variants was considered likely to be a technical artifact of the sequencing pipeline.

The cohort was made up of 650 to 700 healthy bone marrow donors. At the time of sampling, every cohort member was nominally healthy, though immune exposures that went unrecorded were likely present. The donor tested CMV seronegative and was one of the 352 seronegative cohort members. Each donor provided a peripheral blood sample, and peripheral blood mononuclear cells were used for TCR beta sequencing. The Qiagen DNeasy Blood Extraction Kit was used to extract genomic DNA from the blood cell samples. Taken from cysteine to phenylalanine, the CDR3 has 15 residues. Just CDR3 DNA is preserved here, 45 bases in frame from base 1. The germline V gene (reference sequence) gives CDR1 as SEHNR and CDR2 as FQNEAQ. The germline V and J ends show losses of 5 bases and 1 base respectively, and no gene match explains 5 bases of the junction. Libraries were prepared through the immunoSEQ multiplex PCR assay. For the multiplex PCR, a mixture combining 60 forward primers for TCR Vbeta segments and 13 reverse primers for TCR Jbeta segments was used. Amplification of the CDR3 region of rearranged TCR beta genes was performed with a multiplex PCR assay on genomic DNA. Amplified TCR beta libraries were sequenced as 87-base-pair reads on the Illumina HiSeq System. As for how the authors treated the data: Across the roughly 600 repertoires, a later analysis counted roughly 84 million unique TCR beta chains, 9 million to 14 million of which were shared by at least two donors. A nearest-neighbor algorithm error-corrected the raw reads and collapsed the reads into unique sequences, merging closely related sequences to remove PCR and sequencing errors. Alignment of CDR3 sequences to IMGT reference sequences was used to assign V, D and J gene segments. For a sequence to be retained, a match of at least six nucleotides to both a V gene segment and a J gene segment was required. A rearrangement counted as productive if the CDR3 had no stop codons and remained in frame with V and J, and every other rearrangement counted as non-productive. CDR3 was defined by IMGT convention, running from the second conserved V-encoded cysteine to the conserved J-encoded phenylalanine. Sequences without an unambiguous match to a single V gene segment were excluded from the earlier analysis of 587 of the donors. An earlier analysis of some 500 of the donors classified V segments as functional when productive rearrangements were above 56.7% and as segregating when the standard deviation between donors was above 5%. A statistical classification framework was built for diagnosing cytomegalovirus status from the catalog of TCR beta chain sequences. V and J gene assignment, in a later analysis, came from comparing TCR nucleotide sequences with IMGT/GENE-DB human TR gene sequences. A later analysis assigned CDR3 sequences and most-parsimonious VDJ recombination scenarios with the TCRdist pipeline. A later analysis defined each TCR beta chain by its CDR3 amino acid sequence plus V-gene family, and excluded reads lacking a unique V-gene family. A later analysis removed over 500 highly shared, low-generation-probability nucleotide sequences to deal with suspected cross-contamination and a sequencing artifact. In a later analysis, a clonal expansion index was calculated for each public chain from normalized within-repertoire ranks of inferred template counts. A later analysis computed generation probabilities with a VDJ recombination model fitted to out-of-frame rearrangements, and checked the results against IGoR. A later analysis scored TCR-TCR, TCR-HLA and TCR-CMV co-occurrence with hypergeometric tests, applying a repertoire-size bias correction to TCR pairs. In a later analysis, false discovery rates were estimated by permuting HLA or CMV assignments 20 times. In a later analysis, co-occurring TCRs were grouped using DBSCAN, and TCRdist sequence similarity was added for clustering within HLA-allele-positive subsets. For co-occurrence clustering, repertoires with fewer than 30,000 or more than 120,000 public chains were excluded, along with about five repertoires with anomalous nucleotide sharing. The source is immuneACCESS, and TCRdb retained only in-frame sequences with V and J called. Part of the clones is not carried over; for the studies checked, unresolved V genes explain less than half of this, and the remainder is unexplained. D and trimming were read from the DNA, whereas the V and J calls and clone size are those reported in that table. The sample table gives more than 90,000 clones. About 4% of the sample goes to the ten largest clones.

Sequencing used PBMCs. This receptor was identified in a man younger than 40 in good health and CMV-seronegative. The rearranged segments are TRBV7-9 and TRBJ2-1; TRBD2 matches 7 bases in the middle. The DNA sequence is given as TGTGCCAGCAGCCCCCGGACTAGATCCTACAATGAGCAGTTCTTC. This gives the protein CASSPRTRSYNEQFF. The full variable domain, completed from the reference TRBV7-9 and TRBJ2-1 proteins outside the CDR3, reads DTGVSQNPRHKITKRGQNVTFRCDPISEHNRLYWYRQTLGQGPEFLTYFQNEAQLEKSRLLSDRFSAERPKGSFSTLEIQRTEQGDSAMYLCASSPRTRSYNEQFFGPGTRLTVL.